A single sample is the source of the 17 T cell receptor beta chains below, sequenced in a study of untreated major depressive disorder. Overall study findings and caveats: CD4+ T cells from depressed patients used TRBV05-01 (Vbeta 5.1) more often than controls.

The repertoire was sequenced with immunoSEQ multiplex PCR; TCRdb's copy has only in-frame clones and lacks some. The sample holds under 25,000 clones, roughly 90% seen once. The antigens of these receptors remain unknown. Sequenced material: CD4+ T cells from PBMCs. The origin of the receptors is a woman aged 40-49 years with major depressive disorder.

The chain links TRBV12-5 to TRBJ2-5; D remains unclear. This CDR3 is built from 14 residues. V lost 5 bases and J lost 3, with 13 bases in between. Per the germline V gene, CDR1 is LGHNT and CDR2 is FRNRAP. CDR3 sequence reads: CASGEYFREETQYF. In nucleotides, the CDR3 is TGTGCTAGTGGTGAATATTTCCGGGAAGAGACCCAGTACTTC.

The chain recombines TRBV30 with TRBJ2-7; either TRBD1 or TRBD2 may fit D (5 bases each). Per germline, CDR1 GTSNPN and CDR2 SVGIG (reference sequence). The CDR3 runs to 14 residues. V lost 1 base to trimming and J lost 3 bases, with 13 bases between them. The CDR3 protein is CAWSAPVGGYEQYF. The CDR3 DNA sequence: TGTGCCTGGAGTGCCCCGGTTGGGGGCTACGAGCAGTACTTC.

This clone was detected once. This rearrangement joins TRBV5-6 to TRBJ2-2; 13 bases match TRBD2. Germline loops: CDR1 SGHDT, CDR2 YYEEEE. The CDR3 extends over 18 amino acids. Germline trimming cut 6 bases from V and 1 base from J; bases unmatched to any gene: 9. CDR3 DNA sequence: TGTGCCAGCAACCGACCGGGACTAGCGGGGCTGAACACCGGGGAGCTGTTTTTT. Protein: CASNRPGLAGLNTGELFF.

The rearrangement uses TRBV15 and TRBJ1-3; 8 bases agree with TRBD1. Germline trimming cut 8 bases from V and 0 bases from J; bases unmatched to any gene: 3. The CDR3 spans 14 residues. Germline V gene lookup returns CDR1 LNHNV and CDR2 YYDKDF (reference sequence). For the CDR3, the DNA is TGTGCCACCGGACAGGGCGCCTCTGGAAACACCATATATTTT. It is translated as CATGQGASGNTIYF.

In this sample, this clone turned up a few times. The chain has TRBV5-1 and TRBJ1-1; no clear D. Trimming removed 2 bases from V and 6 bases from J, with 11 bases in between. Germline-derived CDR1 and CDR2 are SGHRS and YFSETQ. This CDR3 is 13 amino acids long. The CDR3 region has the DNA TGCGCCAGCAGCTTTCCGGGGTCCCCTGAAGCTTTCTTT. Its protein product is CASSFPGSPEAFF.

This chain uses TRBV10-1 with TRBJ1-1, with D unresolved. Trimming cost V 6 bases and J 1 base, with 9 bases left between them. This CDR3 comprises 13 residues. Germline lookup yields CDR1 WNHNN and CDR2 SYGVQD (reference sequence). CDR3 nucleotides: TGCGCCAGCAGCCTGACAAGGAACACTGAAGCTTTCTTT. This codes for CASSLTRNTEAFF.

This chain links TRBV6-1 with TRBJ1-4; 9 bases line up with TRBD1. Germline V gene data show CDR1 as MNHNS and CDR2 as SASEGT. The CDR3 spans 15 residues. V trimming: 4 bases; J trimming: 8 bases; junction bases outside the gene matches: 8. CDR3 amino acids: CASSVFRDREEKLFF. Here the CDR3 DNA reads TGTGCCAGCAGTGTATTCCGGGACAGGGAGGAAAAACTGTTTTTT.

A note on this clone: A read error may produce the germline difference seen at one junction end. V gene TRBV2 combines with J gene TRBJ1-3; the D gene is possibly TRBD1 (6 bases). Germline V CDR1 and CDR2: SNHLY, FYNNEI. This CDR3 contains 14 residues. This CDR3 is CASREGGRGNTIYF. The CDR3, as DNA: TGTGCCAGCAGAGAAGGGGGACGTGGAAACACCATATATTTT. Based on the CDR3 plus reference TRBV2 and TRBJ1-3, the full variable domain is EPEVTQTPSHQVTQMGQEVILRCVPISNHLYFYWYRQILGQKVEFLVSFYNNEISEKSEIFDDQFSVERPDGSNFTLKIRSTKLEDSAMYFCASREGGRGNTIYFGEGSWLTVV.

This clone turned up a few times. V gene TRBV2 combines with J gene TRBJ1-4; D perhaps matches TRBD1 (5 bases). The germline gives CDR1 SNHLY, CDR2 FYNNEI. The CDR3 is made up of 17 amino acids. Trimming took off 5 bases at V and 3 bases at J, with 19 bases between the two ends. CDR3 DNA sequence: TGTGCCAGCAGTTACGGGACGGGGATCTTGTCTAATGAAAAACTGTTTTTT. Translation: CASSYGTGILSNEKLFF. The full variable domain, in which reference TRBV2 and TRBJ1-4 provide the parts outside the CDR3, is EPEVTQTPSHQVTQMGQEVILRCVPISNHLYFYWYRQILGQKVEFLVSFYNNEISEKSEIFDDQFSVERPDGSNFTLKIRSTKLEDSAMYFCASSYGTGILSNEKLFFGSGTQLSVL.

CDR3 nucleotide sequence: TGCAGCGTTGGGCGGGGCGACATCTATGGCTACACCTTC. Protein: CSVGRGDIYGYTF. V is TRBV29-1 and J is TRBJ1-2; weak D call: TRBD1 (5 bases). Trimming cost V 4 bases and J 4 bases, with 13 bases left between them. Per the germline V gene, CDR1 is SQVTM and CDR2 is ANQGSEA. The CDR3 spans 13 residues.

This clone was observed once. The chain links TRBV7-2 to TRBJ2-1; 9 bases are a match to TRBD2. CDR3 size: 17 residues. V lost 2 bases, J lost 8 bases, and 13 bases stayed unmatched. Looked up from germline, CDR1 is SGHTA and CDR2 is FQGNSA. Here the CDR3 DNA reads TGTGCCAGCAGCTTATCTGAAGGGACTAGCAGAGGTCATGAGCAGTTCTTC. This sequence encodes CASSLSEGTSRGHEQFF. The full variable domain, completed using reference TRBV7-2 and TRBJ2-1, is GAGVSQSPSNKVTEKGKDVELRCDPISGHTALYWYRQSLGQGLEFLIYFQGNSAPDKSGLPSDRFSAERTGGSVSTLTIQRTQQEDSAVYLCASSLSEGTSRGHEQFFGPGTRLTVL.

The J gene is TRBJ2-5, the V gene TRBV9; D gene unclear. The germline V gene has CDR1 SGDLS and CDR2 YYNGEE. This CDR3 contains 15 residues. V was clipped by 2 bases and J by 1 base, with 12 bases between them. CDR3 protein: CASSVFPLLQETQYF. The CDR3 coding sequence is TGTGCCAGCAGCGTCTTCCCCCTTCTCCAAGAGACCCAGTACTTC.

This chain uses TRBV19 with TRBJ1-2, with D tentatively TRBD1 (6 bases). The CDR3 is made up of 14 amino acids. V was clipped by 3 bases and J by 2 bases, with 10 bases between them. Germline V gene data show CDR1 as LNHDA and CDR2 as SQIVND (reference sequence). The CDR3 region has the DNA TGTGCCAGTAGTATGGGTACAGGGAACTATGGCTACACCTTC. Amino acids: CASSMGTGNYGYTF. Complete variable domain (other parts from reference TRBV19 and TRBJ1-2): DGGITQSPKYLFRKEGQNVTLSCEQNLNHDAMYWYRQDPGQGLRLIYYSQIVNDFQKGDIAEGYSVSREKKESFPLTVTSAQKNPTAFYLCASSMGTGNYGYTFGSGTRLTVV.

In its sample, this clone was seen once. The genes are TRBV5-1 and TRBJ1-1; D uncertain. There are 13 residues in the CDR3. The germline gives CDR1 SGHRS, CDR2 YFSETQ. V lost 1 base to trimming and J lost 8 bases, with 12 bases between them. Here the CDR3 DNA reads TGCGCCAGCAGCTTGTTCGGGGAAGGGGAAGCTTTCTTT. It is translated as CASSLFGEGEAFF.

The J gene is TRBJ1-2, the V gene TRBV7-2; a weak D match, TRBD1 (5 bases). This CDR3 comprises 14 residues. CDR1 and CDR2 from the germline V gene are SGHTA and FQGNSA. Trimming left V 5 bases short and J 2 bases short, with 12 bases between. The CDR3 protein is CASSPVGGNYGYTF. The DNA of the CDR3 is TGTGCCAGCAGCCCTGTCGGGGGGAACTATGGCTACACCTTC.

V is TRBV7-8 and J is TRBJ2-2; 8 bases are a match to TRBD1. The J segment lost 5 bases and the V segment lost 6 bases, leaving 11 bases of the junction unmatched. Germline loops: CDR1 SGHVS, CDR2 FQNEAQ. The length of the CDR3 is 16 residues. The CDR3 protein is CASRILGQGSTGELFF. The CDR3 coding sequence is TGTGCCAGCAGGATACTCGGACAGGGTAGTACCGGGGAGCTGTTTTTT.

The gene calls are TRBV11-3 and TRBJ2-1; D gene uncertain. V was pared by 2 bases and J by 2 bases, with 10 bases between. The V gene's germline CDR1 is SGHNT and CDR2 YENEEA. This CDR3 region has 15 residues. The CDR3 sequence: CASSLYSDTYNEQFF. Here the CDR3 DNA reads TGTGCCAGCAGCTTATATTCCGATACCTACAATGAGCAGTTCTTC.